This is a list of T cell receptor beta chains from one sample in a study of regulatory T cells in long-lasting Graves disease. TCRdb recomputed calls from the multiplex PCR reads with MiXCR, one row per CDR3 protein. Altogether 450,000 or so distinct CDR3 sequences are present, 20% to 25% being singletons, with the ten largest covering approximately 8%. Material: peripheral blood mononuclear cells (PBMCs), obtained when the disease was refractory, from a patient treated with antithyroid drugs. All receptors come from a female donor with Graves disease. The CDR3 runs from the conserved cysteine through the conserved F or W. The order of the fields is J gene, clone size, V gene, D gene, CDR3 protein, CDR3 DNA. D genes are given only for firm matches. Rows may omit the clone size; those that give it use once, few, many or a size class.

>TRBJ2-7|few|TRBV7-9|.
CASRGEGGSSYEQYF
TGTGCCAGCAGGGGCGAGGGGGGTTCCTCCTACGAGCAGTACTTC
>TRBJ2-5|few|TRBV5-6|.
CASSLPGRGETQYF
TGTGCCAGCAGCCTCCCGGGACGAGGGGAGACCCAGTACTTC
>TRBJ2-7|many|TRBV6-1|TRBD2
CASMEAGGYEQYF
TGTGCCAGCATGGAAGCGGGAGGCTACGAGCAGTACTTC
>TRBJ2-7|many|TRBV5-1|.
CASRDSAVGGISYEQYF
TGCGCCAGCAGAGACTCAGCGGTGGGTGGCATTTCCTACGAGCAGTACTTC
>TRBJ2-7|many|TRBV29-1|TRBD2
CSVTSDQKYEQYF
TGCAGCGTAACTAGCGACCAGAAGTACGAGCAGTACTTC
>TRBJ1-1|many|TRBV6-5|TRBD1
CASSSRTGVLNTEAFF
TGTGCCAGCAGTTCCCGGACAGGGGTTCTGAACACTGAAGCTTTCTTT
>TRBJ2-7|many|TRBV10-1|.
CASSGTGTENYEQYF
TGCGCCAGCAGTGGAACCGGGACGGAAAACTACGAGCAGTACTTC
>TRBJ1-2|many|TRBV28|TRBD1
CASSPVLPTGWDYTF
TGTGCCAGCAGTCCGGTCCTCCCGACAGGGTGGGACTACACCTTC
>TRBJ2-7|few|TRBV5-5|.
CASSLWGRASDEQYF
TGTGCCAGCAGCTTGTGGGGCCGGGCTAGTGACGAGCAGTACTTC
>TRBJ1-6|.|TRBV6-2/TRBV6-3|.
CASRDRGSYNSPLHF
TGTGCCAGCAGGGACAGAGGCTCCTATAATTCACCCCTCCACTTT
>TRBJ2-7|few|TRBV15|.
CATSREGGGTSLRGQYF
TGTGCCACCAGCAGAGAGGGGGGCGGAACAAGCCTACGAGGGCAGTACTTC
>TRBJ1-5|.|TRBV27|.
CASSLYPASNQPQHF
TGTGCCAGCAGTTTATACCCCGCAAGCAATCAGCCCCAGCATTTT
>TRBJ2-5|.|TRBV10-2|TRBD2
CASRLAAPETQYF
TGCGCCAGCCGACTAGCGGCTCCAGAGACCCAGTACTTC
>TRBJ1-2|few|TRBV29-1|.
CSVADVDGYTF
TGCAGCGTTGCGGACGTGGACGGCTACACCTTC
>TRBJ1-2|few|TRBV19|.
CASRTLLDVGYGYTF
TGTGCCAGTAGAACCCTCCTGGACGTGGGCTATGGCTACACCTTC
>TRBJ1-1|many|TRBV20-1|TRBD1
CRQQGAQAFF
TGCCGGCAGCAGGGGGCACAAGCTTTCTTT
>TRBJ1-1|many|TRBV27|.
CASRAGRAVTTEAFF
TGTGCCAGCAGGGCAGGGCGGGCAGTCACCACTGAAGCTTTCTTT
>TRBJ2-1|.|TRBV3-1|.
CASSHARAEQFF
TGTGCCAGCAGCCATGCTAGGGCAGAGCAGTTCTTC
>TRBJ2-3|.|TRBV7-9|.
CASSLPGSTDTQYF
TGTGCCAGCAGCTTACCGGGATCCACAGATACGCAGTATTTT
>TRBJ2-1|.|TRBV15|TRBD2
CATSRDRGRANEQFF
TGTGCCACCAGCAGAGATCGAGGGAGGGCGAATGAGCAGTTCTTC
>TRBJ2-7|.|TRBV10-1|.
CASNRRGSYEQYF
TGTGCCAGCAATCGCCGAGGCTCCTACGAGCAGTACTTC
>TRBJ2-2|few|TRBV5-1|.
CASSQDRWNTGELFF
TGCGCCAGCAGCCAAGACAGGTGGAACACCGGGGAGCTGTTTTTT
>TRBJ2-7|few|TRBV6-2/TRBV6-3|.
CASSSQLEGGRRYEQYF
TGTGCCAGCAGTTCCCAATTAGAGGGGGGCCGAAGGTACGAGCAGTACTTC
>TRBJ2-2|many|TRBV2|TRBD2
CASSEVLRLAGELFF
TGTGCCAGCAGTGAAGTTCTCCGACTAGCGGGGGAGCTGTTTTTT
>TRBJ1-5|few|TRBV5-5|TRBD1
CASSWGQYSNQPQHF
TGTGCCAGCAGCTGGGGACAGTATAGCAATCAGCCCCAGCATTTT
>TRBJ2-3|.|TRBV24-1|.
CATSEGGQRINTQYF
TGTGCCACCAGTGAGGGAGGCCAGAGGATCAATACGCAGTATTTT
>TRBJ2-1|few|TRBV6-5|TRBD2
CASSSLGGRTAYNEQFF
TGTGCCAGCAGTTCCCTTGGCGGGAGGACCGCCTACAATGAGCAGTTCTTC
>TRBJ1-1|few|TRBV7-9|.
CASSLLGPNTEAFF
TGTGCCAGCAGCTTACTCGGACCGAACACTGAAGCTTTCTTT
>TRBJ1-2|many|TRBV27|.
CASSLSSGSVGTVNYGYTF
TGTGCCAGCAGTCTAAGCTCCGGGTCCGTCGGGACGGTAAACTATGGCTACACCTTC
>TRBJ2-6|.|TRBV7-7|.
CASSFSGAGANVLTF
TGTGCTAGCAGCTTTTCGGGGGCTGGGGCCAACGTCCTGACTTTC
>TRBJ2-7|.|TRBV29-1|TRBD2
CSVEGTSEAYEQYF
TGCAGCGTTGAAGGCACTAGCGAAGCCTACGAGCAGTACTTC
>TRBJ2-3|few|TRBV6-1|.
CASSPSLDSGTDTQYF
TGTGCCAGCAGTCCCAGTCTAGATTCTGGCACAGATACGCAGTATTTT
>TRBJ1-1|many|TRBV6-1|.
CASSVPGAPEAFF
TGTGCCAGCAGTGTGCCGGGGGCCCCTGAAGCTTTCTTT
>TRBJ2-7|many|TRBV15|.
CATSILTWSNEQYF
TGTGCCACCAGCATCCTTACGTGGTCTAACGAGCAGTACTTC
>TRBJ1-1|many|TRBV20-1|.
CSARDPGSQNTEAFF
TGCAGTGCTAGAGATCCCGGAAGCCAGAACACTGAAGCTTTCTTT
>TRBJ2-2|few|TRBV7-9|.
CASSLEGGKNTGELFF
TGTGCCAGCAGCTTAGAGGGCGGGAAGAACACCGGGGAGCTGTTTTTT
>TRBJ2-5|many|TRBV27|.
CASSLSFSVWETQYF
TGTGCCAGCAGTTTATCGTTCAGCGTTTGGGAGACCCAGTACTTC
>TRBJ1-1|.|TRBV20-1|TRBD1
CSAGQGPPEAFF
TGCAGTGCTGGACAGGGGCCCCCTGAAGCTTTCTTT
>TRBJ1-2|many|TRBV28|.
CASSPVHVAANYGYTF
TGTGCCAGCAGTCCCGTTCATGTGGCAGCTAACTATGGCTACACCTTC
>TRBJ2-7|.|TRBV7-9|TRBD1
CASSPSPYRGRTDEQYF
TGTGCCAGCAGCCCTAGCCCCTACAGGGGACGCACCGACGAGCAGTACTTC
>TRBJ1-2|.|TRBV5-5|.
CASSLPGSTKGYTF
TGTGCCAGCAGCTTGCCGGGGTCGACGAAAGGCTACACCTTC
>TRBJ1-5|.|TRBV6-1|.
CASRDIQHQPQHF
TGTGCCAGCAGGGACATCCAACATCAGCCCCAGCATTTT
>TRBJ1-3|.|TRBV5-6|TRBD1
CASSLGTGTGNTIYF
TGTGCCAGCAGCTTAGGGACAGGGACCGGAAACACCATATATTTT
>TRBJ1-6|many|TRBV28|.
CASSSGGSPLHF
TGTGCCAGCAGCTCCGGCGGTTCACCCCTCCACTTT
>TRBJ2-1|many|TRBV28|TRBD2
CASSIGTSGSNEQFF
TGTGCCAGCAGTATAGGGACTAGCGGGAGCAATGAGCAGTTCTTC
>TRBJ2-5|.|TRBV2|TRBD2
CASNPDGGETQYF
TGTGCCAGCAACCCCGACGGGGGGGAGACCCAGTACTTC
>TRBJ2-5|many|TRBV27|TRBD1
CASRTEQGIVETQYF
TGTGCCAGCAGGACGGAACAGGGGATTGTGGAGACCCAGTACTTC
>TRBJ1-2|.|TRBV7-9|TRBD1
CASSPDGTGGDYGYTF
TGTGCCAGCAGCCCCGATGGGACAGGGGGCGACTATGGCTACACCTTC
>TRBJ1-1|many|TRBV27|TRBD1
CASSFKDRFGTEAFF
TGTGCCAGCAGTTTCAAGGACAGGTTCGGCACTGAAGCTTTCTTT
>TRBJ1-6|many|TRBV6-1|.
CASSPGGGLGTNSPLHF
TGTGCCAGCAGCCCCGGAGGGGGTCTGGGGACAAATTCACCCCTCCACTTT
>TRBJ1-1|few|TRBV18|.
CASSPFGGAVTEAFF
TGTGCCAGCTCACCATTCGGGGGCGCAGTCACTGAAGCTTTCTTT
>TRBJ2-7|many|TRBV20-1|TRBD2
CSANPGTSGSYEQYF
TGCAGTGCTAACCCCGGGACTAGCGGCTCCTACGAGCAGTACTTC
>TRBJ1-4|.|TRBV27|.
CASSPWGSGEKLFF
TGTGCCAGCAGTCCATGGGGTTCGGGTGAAAAACTGTTTTTT
>TRBJ2-2|many|TRBV6-2/TRBV6-3|TRBD2
CASSYWVAGDGTGELFF
TGTGCCAGCAGTTACTGGGTAGCGGGAGACGGCACCGGGGAGCTGTTTTTT
>TRBJ2-7|many|TRBV19|.
CASSAGTYEQYF
TGTGCCAGTAGTGCTGGGACCTACGAGCAGTACTTC
>TRBJ2-7|many|TRBV29-1|.
CSAGDYEQYF
TGCAGCGCTGGGGACTACGAGCAGTACTTC
>TRBJ1-5|many|TRBV19|TRBD1
CASNGQGVFGNQPQHF
TGTGCCAGTAATGGACAGGGAGTCTTCGGCAATCAGCCCCAGCATTTT